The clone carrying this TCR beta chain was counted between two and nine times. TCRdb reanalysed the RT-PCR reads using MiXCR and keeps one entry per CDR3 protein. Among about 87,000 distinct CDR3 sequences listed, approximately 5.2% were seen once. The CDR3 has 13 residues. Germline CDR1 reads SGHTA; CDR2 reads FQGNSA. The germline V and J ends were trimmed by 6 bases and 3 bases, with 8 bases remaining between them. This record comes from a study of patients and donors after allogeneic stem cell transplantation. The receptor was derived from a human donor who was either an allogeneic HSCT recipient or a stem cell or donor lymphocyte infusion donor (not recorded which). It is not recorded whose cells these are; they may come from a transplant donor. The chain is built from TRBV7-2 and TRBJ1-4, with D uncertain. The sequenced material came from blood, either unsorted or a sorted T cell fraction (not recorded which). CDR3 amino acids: CASRVGANEKLFF. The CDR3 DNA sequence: TGTGCCAGCAGGGTTGGGGCTAATGAAAAACTGTTTTTT.